A single sample gave rise to the 9 T cell receptor beta chains below, sequenced in a study of blood T cell repertoires in COVID-19. Assay used: immunoSEQ multiplex PCR; TCRdb lists only in-frame clones, some missing. The sample holds around 200,000 clones, 86% seen once. Sequenced input: PBMCs or T cells enriched from blood (not recorded which). These receptors originate from a middle-aged woman with acute COVID-19.

The CDR3 spells CASSQDRFQETQYF. The DNA for the CDR3 is TGTGCCAGCAGCCAAGATCGGTTCCAAGAGACCCAGTACTTC. The chain is built from TRBV3-1 (or the pseudogene TRBV3-2) and TRBJ2-5; the D is unclear. V was cut by 0 bases and J by 1 base, with 6 bases left in between. Germline loops: CDR1 LGHDT, CDR2 YNNKEL (reference sequence). The CDR3 sequence is 14 residues long.

V gene TRBV4-1 combines with J gene TRBJ1-2, with 10 nucleotides matching TRBD1. The CDR3 length is 16 residues. Trimming removed 2 bases from V and 7 bases from J; junction bases left unmatched: 10. Germline V CDR1 and CDR2: MGHRA, YSYEKL. DNA of the CDR3: TGCGCCAGCAGCCAACTACCGGGACAGGGGCTATCTGGCTACACCTTC. As protein: CASSQLPGQGLSGYTF.

The gene calls are TRBV10-2 and TRBJ1-5; TRBD1 might be the D (5 bases). This CDR3 is 13 amino acids long. The germline gives CDR1 WSHSY, CDR2 SAAADI. Trimming stripped 8 bases from V and 0 bases from J, with 8 bases between. The CDR3 bases are TGCGCCAGCGGGGGGAATAGCAATCAGCCCCAGCATTTT. Translating gives CASGGNSNQPQHF.

The rearrangement uses TRBV7-8 and TRBJ1-1; D is ambiguous. V was cut by 1 base and J by 10 bases, with 13 bases left in between. This CDR3 has 13 residues. Per germline, CDR1 SGHVS and CDR2 FQNEAQ. CDR3 sequence reads: CASSLVPGFVAFF. In DNA, the CDR3 is TGTGCCAGCAGCTTAGTCCCCGGGTTCGTAGCTTTCTTT. The full variable domain, its missing parts supplied by reference TRBV7-8 and TRBJ1-1, is GAGVSQSPRYKVAKRGQDVALRCDPISGHVSLFWYQQALGQGPEFLTYFQNEAQLDKSGLPSDRFFAERPEGSVSTLKIQRTQQEDSAVYLCASSLVPGFVAFFGQGTRLTVV.

This clone showed up just a few times. The chain couples TRBV2 to TRBJ2-2, with no clear D. This CDR3 spans 15 amino acids. V was pared by 0 bases and J by 4 bases, with 9 bases between. CDR1 is SNHLY and CDR2 is FYNNEI in the germline V gene. CDR3 sequence reads: CASSEARGSTGELFF. DNA of the CDR3: TGTGCCAGCAGTGAAGCCCGAGGCAGCACCGGGGAGCTGTTTTTT.

This clone was counted a single time. V is TRBV28 and J is TRBJ2-1, with D uncertain. CDR1 is MDHEN and CDR2 is SYDVKM in the germline V gene. The V and J ends lost 7 bases and 3 bases respectively, with 7 bases between them. The CDR3 extends over 12 amino acids. The DNA for the CDR3 is TGTGCCAGCACCGCAGGCTACAATGAGCAGTTCTTC. Encoded protein: CASTAGYNEQFF.

The V call is TRBV27, the J call TRBJ1-2; 8 bases map to TRBD1. The CDR3 has 14 residues. V lost 5 bases to trimming and J lost 8 bases; unmatched junction nucleotides: 10. Germline loops: CDR1 MNHEY, CDR2 SMNVEV (reference sequence). CDR3: CASSTTGTGVGYTF. The CDR3 coding sequence is TGTGCCAGCAGTACCACCGGGACAGGAGTCGGCTACACCTTC.

Only a few counts were recorded for this clone. V gene TRBV12-3 or TRBV12-4 combines with J gene TRBJ2-3; tentative D call: TRBD1 (6 bases). This CDR3 has 12 amino acids. Trimming removed 5 bases at V and 7 bases at J, with 10 bases between. In DNA, the CDR3 is TGTGCCAGCAGTCAAGGACAGAATACGCAGTATTTT. It translates to CASSQGQNTQYF.

This clone has a handful of counts. The V gene is TRBV5-1, the J gene TRBJ1-2, with a tentative D call TRBD1 (5 bases). Germline CDR1 reads SGHRS; CDR2 reads YFSETQ. The CDR3 has 16 amino acids. Trimming removed 0 bases from V and 5 bases from J, with 17 bases in between. Here the CDR3 DNA reads TGCGCCAGCAGCTTGGATGGGCGGGGGGTCCCGTATGGCTACACCTTC. Its translation: CASSLDGRGVPYGYTF.